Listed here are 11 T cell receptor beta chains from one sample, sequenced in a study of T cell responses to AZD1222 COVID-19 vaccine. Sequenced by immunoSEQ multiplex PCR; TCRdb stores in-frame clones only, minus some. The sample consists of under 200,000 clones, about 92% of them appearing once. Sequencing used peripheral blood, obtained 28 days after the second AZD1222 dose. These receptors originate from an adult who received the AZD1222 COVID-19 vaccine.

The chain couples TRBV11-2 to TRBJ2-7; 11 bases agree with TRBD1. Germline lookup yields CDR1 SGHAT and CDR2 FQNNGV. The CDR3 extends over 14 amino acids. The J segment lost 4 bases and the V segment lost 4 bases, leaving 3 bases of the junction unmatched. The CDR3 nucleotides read TGTGCCAGCAGCTGGACAGGGGGCAGGTACGAGCAGTACTTC. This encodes CASSWTGGRYEQYF.

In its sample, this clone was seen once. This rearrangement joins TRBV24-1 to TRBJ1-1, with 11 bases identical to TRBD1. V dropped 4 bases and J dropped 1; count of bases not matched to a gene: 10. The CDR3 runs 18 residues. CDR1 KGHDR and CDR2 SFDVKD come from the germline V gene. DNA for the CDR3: TGTGCCACCAGTGAGACCCCCCCGGGACAGGGGGGGAACACTGAAGCTTTCTTT. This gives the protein CATSETPPGQGGNTEAFF.

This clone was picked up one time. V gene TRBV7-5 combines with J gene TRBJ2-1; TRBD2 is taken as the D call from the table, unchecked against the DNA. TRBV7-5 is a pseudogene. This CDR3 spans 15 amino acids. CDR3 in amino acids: CARSLGLAGSLEQFF. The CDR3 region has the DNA TGTGCCAGAAGCTTAGGGCTAGCGGGCTCCCTGGAGCAGTTCTTC.

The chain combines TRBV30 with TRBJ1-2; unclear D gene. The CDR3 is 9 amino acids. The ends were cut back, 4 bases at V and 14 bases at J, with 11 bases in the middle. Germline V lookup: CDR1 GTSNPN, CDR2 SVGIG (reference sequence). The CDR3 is CAWTHSRTF. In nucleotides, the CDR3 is TGTGCCTGGACCCACTCCCGGACCTTC.

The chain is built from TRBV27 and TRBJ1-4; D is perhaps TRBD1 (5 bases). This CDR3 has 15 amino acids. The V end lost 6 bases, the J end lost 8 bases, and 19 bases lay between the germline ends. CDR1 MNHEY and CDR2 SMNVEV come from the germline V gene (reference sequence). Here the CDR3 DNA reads TGTGCCAGCAGACCCTGGGACGGTAATGCCGAAAAACTGTTTTTT. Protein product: CASRPWDGNAEKLFF.

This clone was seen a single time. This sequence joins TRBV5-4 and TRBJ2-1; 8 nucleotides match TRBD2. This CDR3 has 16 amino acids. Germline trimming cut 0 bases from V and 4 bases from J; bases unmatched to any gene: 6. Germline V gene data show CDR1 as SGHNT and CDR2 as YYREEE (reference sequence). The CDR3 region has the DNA TGTGCCAGCAGCTTGGGGCGGGGGGATTCATACAATGAGCAGTTCTTC. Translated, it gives CASSLGRGDSYNEQFF.

The CDR3, as DNA: TGTGCCTGGAGTCCGCCACCTTATGCGGGGCCCTCCACAGATACGCAGTATTTT. Translation: CAWSPPPYAGPSTDTQYF. The rearrangement links TRBV30 to TRBJ2-3; possibly TRBD2 for D (6 bases). Germline V gene sequence: CDR1 GTSNPN, CDR2 SVGIG (reference sequence). The CDR3 contains 18 residues. Between the trimmed V and J ends, which lost 2 bases and 2 bases, there was a span of 23 bases. Drawing the rest from reference TRBV30 and TRBJ2-3, the complete variable domain is SQTIHQWPATLVQPVGSPLSLECTVEGTSNPNLYWYRQAAGRGLQLLFYSVGIGQISSEVPQNLSASRPQDRQFILSSKKLLLSDSGFYLCAWSPPPYAGPSTDTQYFGPGTRLTVL.

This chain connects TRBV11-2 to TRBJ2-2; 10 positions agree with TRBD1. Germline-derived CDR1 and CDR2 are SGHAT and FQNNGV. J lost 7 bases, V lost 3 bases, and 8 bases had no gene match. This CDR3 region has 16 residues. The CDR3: CASSFPFGTGDGELFF. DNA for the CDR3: TGTGCCAGCAGCTTTCCCTTTGGGACAGGGGACGGGGAGCTGTTTTTT.

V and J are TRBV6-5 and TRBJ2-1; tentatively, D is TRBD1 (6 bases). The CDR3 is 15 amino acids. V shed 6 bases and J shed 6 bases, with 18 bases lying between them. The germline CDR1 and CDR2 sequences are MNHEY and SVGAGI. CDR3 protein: CASSATGFMSNEQFF. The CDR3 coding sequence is TGTGCCAGCAGCGCCACAGGGTTCATGAGCAATGAGCAGTTCTTC.

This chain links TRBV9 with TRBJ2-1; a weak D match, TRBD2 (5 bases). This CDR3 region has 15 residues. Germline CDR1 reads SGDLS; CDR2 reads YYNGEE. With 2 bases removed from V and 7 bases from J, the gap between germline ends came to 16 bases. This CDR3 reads CASSVWGALENEQFF. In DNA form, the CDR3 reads TGTGCCAGCAGCGTCTGGGGAGCTTTAGAAAATGAGCAGTTCTTC.

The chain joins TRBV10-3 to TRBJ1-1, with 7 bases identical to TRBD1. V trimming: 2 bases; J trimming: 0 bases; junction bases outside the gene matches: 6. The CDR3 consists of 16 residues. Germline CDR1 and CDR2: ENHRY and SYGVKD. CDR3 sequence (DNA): TGTGCCATCAGTGAGGGCAGGGGGGCCATGAACACTGAAGCTTTCTTT. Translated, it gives CAISEGRGAMNTEAFF.